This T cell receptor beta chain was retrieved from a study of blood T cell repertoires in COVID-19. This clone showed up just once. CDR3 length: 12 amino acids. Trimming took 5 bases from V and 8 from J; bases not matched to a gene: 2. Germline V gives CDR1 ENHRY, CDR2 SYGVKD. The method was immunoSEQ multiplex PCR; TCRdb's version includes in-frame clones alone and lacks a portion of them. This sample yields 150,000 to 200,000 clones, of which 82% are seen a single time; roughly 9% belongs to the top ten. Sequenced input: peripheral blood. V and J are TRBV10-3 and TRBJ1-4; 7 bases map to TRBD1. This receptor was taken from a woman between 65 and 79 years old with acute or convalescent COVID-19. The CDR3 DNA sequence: TGTGCCATCAGTTTACAGGGGGAAAAACTGTTTTTT. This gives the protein CAISLQGEKLFF.